This T cell receptor beta chain was sequenced during a study of T cells in narcolepsy. Study overall: Enrolled donors included narcolepsy type 1 or type 2 patients and healthy controls. Study-level results: Blood of same and different patients, but not healthy controls, reportedly held recurring autoreactive clonotypes. Autoreactive clone sequences were missing from some blood memory CD4+ repertoires. Same-patient CSF and blood CD4+ T cell clonotypes included HCRT-specific and TRIB2-specific autoreactive ones.

V was clipped by 3 bases and J by 0 bases, with 11 bases between them. The CDR3 totals 15 residues. Germline-derived CDR1 and CDR2 are KGHSH and LQKENI. Libraries were prepared by immunoSEQ multiplex PCR; TCRdb keeps only in-frame clonotypes and omits some of them. This sample has approximately 35,000 clones, with about 90% found just once. About this clone itself: No antigen is known for it.

The source of this sequence is a human donor with narcolepsy. Sequencing was carried out using CD45RA- memory CD4+ T cells from PBMCs. This chain connects TRBV18 to TRBJ1-1; D is unclear. As DNA, the CDR3 is TGTGCCAGCTCACCTGGTAAGGTATTGAACACTGAAGCTTTCTTT. It encodes CASSPGKVLNTEAFF.